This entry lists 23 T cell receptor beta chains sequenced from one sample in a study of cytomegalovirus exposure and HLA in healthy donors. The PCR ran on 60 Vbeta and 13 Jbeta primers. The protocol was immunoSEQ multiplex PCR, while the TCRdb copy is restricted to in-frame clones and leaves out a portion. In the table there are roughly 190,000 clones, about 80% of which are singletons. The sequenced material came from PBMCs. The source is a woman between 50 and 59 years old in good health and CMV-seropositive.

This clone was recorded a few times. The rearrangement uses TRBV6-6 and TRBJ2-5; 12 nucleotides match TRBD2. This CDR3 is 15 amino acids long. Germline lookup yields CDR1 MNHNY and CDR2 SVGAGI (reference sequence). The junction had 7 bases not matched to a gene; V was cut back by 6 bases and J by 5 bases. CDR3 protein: CASRASGGAGETQYF. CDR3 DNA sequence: TGTGCCAGCAGGGCTAGCGGGGGGGCCGGGGAGACCCAGTACTTC.

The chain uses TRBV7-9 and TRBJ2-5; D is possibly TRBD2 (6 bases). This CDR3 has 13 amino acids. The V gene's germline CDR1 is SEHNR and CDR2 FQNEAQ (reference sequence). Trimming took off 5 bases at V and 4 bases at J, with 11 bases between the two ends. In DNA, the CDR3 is TGTGCCAGCAGCCCACGGGACTCAGAGACCCAGTACTTC. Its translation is CASSPRDSETQYF.

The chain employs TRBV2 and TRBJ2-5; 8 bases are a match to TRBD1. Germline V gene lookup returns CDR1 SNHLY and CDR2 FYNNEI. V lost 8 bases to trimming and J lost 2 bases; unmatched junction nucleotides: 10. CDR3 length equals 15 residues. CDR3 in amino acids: CASRLQGESQETQYF. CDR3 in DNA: TGTGCCAGCCGATTACAGGGGGAATCTCAAGAGACCCAGTACTTC.

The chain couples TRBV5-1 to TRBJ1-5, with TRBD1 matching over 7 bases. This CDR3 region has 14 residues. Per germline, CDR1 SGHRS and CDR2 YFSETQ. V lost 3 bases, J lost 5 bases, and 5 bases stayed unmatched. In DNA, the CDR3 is TGCGCCAGCAGCTCCGGACAGGCGGATCAGCCCCAGCATTTT. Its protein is CASSSGQADQPQHF.

CDR3 region: CASSVGSATNEKLFF. The CDR3 coding sequence is TGTGCCAGCAGCGTAGGTAGTGCAACTAATGAAAAACTGTTTTTT. The V gene is TRBV9, the J gene TRBJ1-4; D unclear. V was trimmed by 0 bases and J by 0 bases, leaving 6 bases between them. Germline V lookup: CDR1 SGDLS, CDR2 YYNGEE. CDR3 length equals 15 residues.

DNA of the CDR3: TGTGCCAGCAGCTACGACCGGACAGCCTACGAGCAGTACTTC. Its translation is CASSYDRTAYEQYF. The V and J genes are TRBV5-5 and TRBJ2-7; possible D gene TRBD1, 6 bases. The CDR3 is 14 amino acids. Germline values: CDR1 SGHKS, CDR2 YYEKEE (reference sequence). V was clipped by 3 bases and J by 2 bases, with 12 bases between them.

CDR3 sequence (DNA): TGTGCCACACGAGGGGGTACCTACAATGAGCAGTTCTTC. Amino acids: CATRGGTYNEQFF. J is TRBJ2-1 and V is TRBV28; a weak D match, TRBD1 (6 bases). The V gene's germline CDR1 is MDHEN and CDR2 SYDVKM. Between the trimmed V and J ends, which lost 10 bases and 2 bases, there was a span of 12 bases. The CDR3 totals 13 residues. Combining the CDR3 with reference TRBV28 and TRBJ2-1 gives the whole variable domain DVKVTQSSRYLVKRTGEKVFLECVQDMDHENMFWYRQDPGLGLRLIYFSYDVKMKEKGDIPEGYSVSREKKERFSLILESASTNQTSMYLCATRGGTYNEQFFGPGTRLTVL.

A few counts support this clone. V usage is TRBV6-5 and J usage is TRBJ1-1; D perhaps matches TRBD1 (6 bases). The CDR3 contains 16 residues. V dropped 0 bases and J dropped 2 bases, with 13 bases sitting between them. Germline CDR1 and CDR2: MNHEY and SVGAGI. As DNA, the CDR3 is TGTGCCAGCAGTTACTCGGGGACATCTGGAAACACTGAAGCTTTCTTT. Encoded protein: CASSYSGTSGNTEAFF.

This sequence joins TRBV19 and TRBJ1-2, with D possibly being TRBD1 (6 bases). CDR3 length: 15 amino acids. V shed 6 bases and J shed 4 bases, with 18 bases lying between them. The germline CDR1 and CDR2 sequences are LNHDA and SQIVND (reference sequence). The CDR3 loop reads CASSLQVGGFYGYTF. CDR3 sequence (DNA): TGTGCCAGTAGCTTACAGGTTGGGGGCTTCTATGGCTACACCTTC.

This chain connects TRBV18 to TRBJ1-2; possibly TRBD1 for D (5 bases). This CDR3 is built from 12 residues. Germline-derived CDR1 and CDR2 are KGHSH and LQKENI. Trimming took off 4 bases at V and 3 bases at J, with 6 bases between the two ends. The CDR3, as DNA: TGTGCCAGCTCACGGGGGGACTATGGCTACACCTTC. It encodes CASSRGDYGYTF.

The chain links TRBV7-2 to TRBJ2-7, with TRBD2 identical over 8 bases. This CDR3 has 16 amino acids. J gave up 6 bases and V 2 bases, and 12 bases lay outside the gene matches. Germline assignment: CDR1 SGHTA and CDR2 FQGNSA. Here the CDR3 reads CASSLRGGGNPLEQYF. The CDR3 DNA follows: TGTGCCAGCAGCTTACGCGGCGGGGGGAATCCTCTCGAGCAGTACTTC.

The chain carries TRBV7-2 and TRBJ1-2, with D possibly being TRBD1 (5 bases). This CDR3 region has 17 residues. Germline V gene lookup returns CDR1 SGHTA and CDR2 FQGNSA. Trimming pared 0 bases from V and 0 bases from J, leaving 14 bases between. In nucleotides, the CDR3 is TGTGCCAGCAGCTTAGCGGCAGGGAAGAGATCTAACTATGGCTACACCTTC. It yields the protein CASSLAAGKRSNYGYTF.

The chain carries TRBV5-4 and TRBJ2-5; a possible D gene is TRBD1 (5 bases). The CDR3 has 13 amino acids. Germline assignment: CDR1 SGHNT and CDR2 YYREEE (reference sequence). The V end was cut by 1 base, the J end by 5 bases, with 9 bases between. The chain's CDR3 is CASSLRGMETQYF. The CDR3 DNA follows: TGTGCCAGCAGCTTGAGGGGAATGGAGACCCAGTACTTC.

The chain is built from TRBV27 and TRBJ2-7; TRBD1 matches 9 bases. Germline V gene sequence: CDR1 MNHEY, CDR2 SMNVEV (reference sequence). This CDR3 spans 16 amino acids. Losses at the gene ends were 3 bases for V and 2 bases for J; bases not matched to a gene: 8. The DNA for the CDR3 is TGTGCCAGCAGTTTGGGATACAGGGGGCGCGCCTACGAGCAGTACTTC. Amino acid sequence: CASSLGYRGRAYEQYF.

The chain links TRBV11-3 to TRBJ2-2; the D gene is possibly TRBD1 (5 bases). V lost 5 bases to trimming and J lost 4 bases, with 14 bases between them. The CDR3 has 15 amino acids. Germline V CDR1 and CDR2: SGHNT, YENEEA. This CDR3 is CASSPRQSFTGELFF. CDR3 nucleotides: TGTGCCAGCAGCCCAAGACAGTCCTTCACCGGGGAGCTGTTTTTT.

This CDR3 is CASSESGSNEQFF. As DNA, the CDR3 is TGCGCCAGCAGTGAGTCAGGGAGCAATGAGCAGTTCTTC. V is TRBV10-1 and J is TRBJ2-1, with TRBD2 as a possible D gene (5 bases). This CDR3 has 13 residues. V shed 0 bases and J shed 6 bases, with 6 bases lying between them. Germline loops: CDR1 WNHNN, CDR2 SYGVQD (reference sequence).

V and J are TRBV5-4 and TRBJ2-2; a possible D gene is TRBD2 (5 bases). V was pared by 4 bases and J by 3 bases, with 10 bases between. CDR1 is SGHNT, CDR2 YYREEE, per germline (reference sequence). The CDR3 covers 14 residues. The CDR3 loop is CASSGGQYTGELFF. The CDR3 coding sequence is TGTGCCAGCAGCGGCGGGCAGTACACCGGGGAGCTGTTTTTT.

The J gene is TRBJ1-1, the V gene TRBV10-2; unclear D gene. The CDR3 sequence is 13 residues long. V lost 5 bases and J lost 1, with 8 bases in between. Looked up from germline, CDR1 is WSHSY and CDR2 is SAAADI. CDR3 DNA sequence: TGCGCCAGCAGTCTCGGAGGGAACACTGAAGCTTTCTTT. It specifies CASSLGGNTEAFF.

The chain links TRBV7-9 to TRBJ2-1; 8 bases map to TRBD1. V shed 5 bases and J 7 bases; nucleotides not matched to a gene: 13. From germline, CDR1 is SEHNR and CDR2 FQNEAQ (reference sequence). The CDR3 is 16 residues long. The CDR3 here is CASSLVGQGFANEQFF. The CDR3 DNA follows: TGTGCCAGCAGCCTCGTAGGACAGGGTTTCGCGAATGAGCAGTTCTTC.

The CDR3 reads CASRPTGFGGYTF. CDR3 bases: TGTGCCAGCAGACCTACAGGATTCGGGGGCTACACCTTC. V usage is TRBV7-2 and J usage is TRBJ1-2, with TRBD1 as a possible D gene (5 bases). V shed 6 bases and J shed 8 bases, with 16 bases lying between them. CDR1 and CDR2 (germline): SGHTA, FQGNSA. This CDR3 has 13 amino acids.

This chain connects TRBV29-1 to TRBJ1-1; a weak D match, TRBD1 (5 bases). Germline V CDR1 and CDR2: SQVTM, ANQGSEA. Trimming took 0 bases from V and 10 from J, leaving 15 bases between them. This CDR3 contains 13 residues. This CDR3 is CSVEESGRGRAFF. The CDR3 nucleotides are TGCAGCGTTGAAGAATCCGGGAGGGGAAGAGCTTTCTTT. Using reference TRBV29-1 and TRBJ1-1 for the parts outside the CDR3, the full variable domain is SAVISQKPSRDICQRGTSLTIQCQVDSQVTMMFWYRQQPGQSLTLIATANQGSEATYESGFVIDKFPISRPNLTFSTLTVSNMSPEDSSIYLCSVEESGRGRAFFGQGTRLTVV.

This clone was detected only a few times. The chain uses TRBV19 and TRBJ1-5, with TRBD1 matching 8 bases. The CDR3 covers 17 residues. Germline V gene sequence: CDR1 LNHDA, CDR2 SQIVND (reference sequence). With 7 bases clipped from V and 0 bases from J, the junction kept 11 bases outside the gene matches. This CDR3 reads CASTTTGVTYSNQPQHF. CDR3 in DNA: TGTGCCAGTACCACGACAGGGGTGACGTATAGCAATCAGCCCCAGCATTTT.

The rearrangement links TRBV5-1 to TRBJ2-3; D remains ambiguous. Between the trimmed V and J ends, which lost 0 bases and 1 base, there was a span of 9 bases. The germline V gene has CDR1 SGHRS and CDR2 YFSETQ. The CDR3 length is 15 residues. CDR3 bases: TGCGCCAGCAGCTTGGAGGCTAGGCGCACAGATACGCAGTATTTT. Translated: CASSLEARRTDTQYF.